This T cell receptor (beta chain) was obtained from a study of blood T cell repertoires in COVID-19. Study summary: Some COVID-19 samples were acute and others convalescent; all came from the United States, Italy and Spain. Nucleic acid was either cDNA or gDNA, and it came from T cells, B-cell-depleted T cells, or PBMCs.

Original analysis: For nucleated cells, counts were estimated from reference gene primer amplification. Sequenced by immunoSEQ multiplex PCR; TCRdb stores in-frame clones only, minus some. V and J calls and clone size come straight from that table; D and trimming were deduced from the DNA. The sample lists some 78,000 clones; around 89% were seen once. Trimming cost V 3 bases and J 12 bases, with 21 bases left between them. Germline V gives CDR1 MNHNS, CDR2 SASEGT. The CDR3 has 15 amino acids. Sequencing input: peripheral blood. V gene TRBV6-1 combines with J gene TRBJ2-1; D not certain. This clonotype was obtained from a man between 65 and 85 years old with active or convalescent COVID-19. The DNA of the CDR3 is TGTGCCAGCAGTGAGGCGGTTCGTTCAGCTTTTGGGCAGTTCTTC. This translates into CASSEAVRSAFGQFF.